The source of this T cell receptor (beta chain) is a study of T cells expressing NK-cell markers. Overall study context: Sorted T-cell subsets CD3+CD56+NKG2C+, CD3+CD56+NKG2C- and CD3+CD56-NKG2C+ were TCR beta-sequenced. Most of the eight sequenced donors tested HCMV-seropositive; one tested seronegative.

Whole-study findings and limits: Of CD8+ T cells, about 1.0-8% belonged to dominant NKG2C+ clonotypes in five or six donors. Among several donors, these clonotypes also ranked first in the CD3+CD56-NKG2C+ fraction.

TCRdb reprocessed the 5' RACE reads and stores each CDR3 protein as one record, lacking DNA. This table holds a few hundred thousand distinct CDR3 sequences. As concerns this clonotype: What it binds is not known.

Per germline, CDR1 SNHLY and CDR2 FYNNEI. The CDR3 covers 13 residues. The clonotype originates from a man aged 18-70 years in good health. Sequenced sample: blood T cells: a sorted CD56 or NKG2C T cell subset, CD4+ or CD8+ T cells, or bulk PBMC T cells (not recorded which). This rearrangement joins TRBV2 to TRBJ2-1; there is no DNA to check the TCRdb D call of TRBD1. The CDR3 loop is CASSEWDGWSQFF.